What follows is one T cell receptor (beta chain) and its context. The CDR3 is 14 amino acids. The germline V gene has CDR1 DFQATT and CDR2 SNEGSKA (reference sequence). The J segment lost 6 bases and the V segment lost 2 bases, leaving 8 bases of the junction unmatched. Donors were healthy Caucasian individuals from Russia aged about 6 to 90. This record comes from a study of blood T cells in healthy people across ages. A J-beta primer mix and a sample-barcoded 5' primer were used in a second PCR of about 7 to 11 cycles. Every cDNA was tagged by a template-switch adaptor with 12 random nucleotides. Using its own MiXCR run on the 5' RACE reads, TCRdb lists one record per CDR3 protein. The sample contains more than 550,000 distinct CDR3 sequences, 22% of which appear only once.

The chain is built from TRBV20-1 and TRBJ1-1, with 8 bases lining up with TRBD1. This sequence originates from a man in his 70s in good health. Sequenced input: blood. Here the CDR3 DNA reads TGCAGTGCTAGATTCAGGACAGGGTTTTCTGAAGCTTTCTTT. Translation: CSARFRTGFSEAFF.